Sequencing of this TCR beta chain was carried out in a study of neurological immune-mediated disorders. Study-level results: Private repertoires in all groups were suggested by the finding that expanded clones across subjects shared no CDR3 amino acid sequences. Healthy controls had more TCR clonal expansion than multiple sclerosis, which showed the least, whereas HTLV-1-associated myelopathy showed the most.

Germline V gene sequence: CDR1 SGHRS, CDR2 YFSETQ. This CDR3 has 16 amino acids. J gave up 3 bases and V 3 bases, and 7 bases lay outside the gene matches. There are many counts of this clonotype. Its specificity is not known. The yield of each sequencing run was over 160 million TCR-beta sequences from 15-18 subjects. TCRdb fed the 5' RACE reads into MiXCR, producing one record per CDR3 protein. The table has under 80,000 distinct CDR3 sequences, around 5.2% seen once. The unsorted libraries were prepared from 2 million PBMCs (stored at -80 C). The receptor comes from a woman aged 45-60 years with multiple sclerosis. This chain uses TRBV5-1 with TRBJ2-2, with TRBD2 matching over 8 bases. The sequencing input was PBMCs. Written as DNA, the CDR3 is TGCGCCAGCAGCTCGGCCGGGACTAGTGACACCGGGGAGCTGTTTTTT. It codes for CASSSAGTSDTGELFF.